These 28 T cell receptor beta chains came from one sample sequenced in a study of glioma-infiltrating T cells. Using RNA template, CDR3s of TCR alpha and beta were amplified with iRepertoire arm-PCR. Using its own MiXCR run on the multiplex PCR reads, TCRdb lists one record per CDR3 protein. Of more than 300,000 distinct CDR3 sequences listed, roughly two fifths are singletons. The specimen was glioma tissue, nonneoplastic brain tissue, or PBMCs (not recorded which). These receptors all stem from a human donor with low-grade glioma or glioblastoma, undergoing nonglioma brain surgery, or in good health (not recorded which).

In its sample, this clonotype was seen many times. The chain recombines TRBV27 with TRBJ1-2; D not resolved. Germline CDR1 reads MNHEY; CDR2 reads SMNVEV (reference sequence). The CDR3 loop spans 15 amino acids. V was trimmed by 1 base and J by 0 bases, leaving 9 bases between them. In nucleotides, the CDR3 is TGTGCCAGCAGTTTATTAGGCAGACCTAACTATGGCTACACCTTC. Its protein is CASSLLGRPNYGYTF.

On this clonotype: One junction end disagrees with the germline gene, perhaps due to a read error. The V and J genes are TRBV2 and TRBJ1-5, with D uncertain. The CDR3 sequence is 15 residues long. Germline V gives CDR1 SNHLY, CDR2 FYNNEI. CDR3 DNA: TGTGCCAGCAGCGAAGAGGACTCTAAGCACCAGCCCCAGCATTTT. Its translation is CASSEEDSKHQPQHF.

CDR3 nucleotides: TGTGCCAGCCACCCGGGGCCCCGGGGGGGCTATGGCTACACCTTC. Translating it yields CASHPGPRGGYGYTF. The gene calls are TRBV7-2 and TRBJ1-2, with TRBD1 as a possible D gene (5 bases). CDR3 length: 15 residues. V lost 8 bases and J 4 bases, leaving 20 bases between the germline ends. Germline loops: CDR1 SGHTA, CDR2 FQGNSA.

This clonotype was counted at least ten times. The genes are TRBV6-2 or TRBV6-3 and TRBJ2-1, with TRBD2 matching over 13 bases. The CDR3 runs 15 residues. CDR1 and CDR2 from the germline V gene are MNHEY and SVGEGT. V lost 6 bases, J lost 9 bases, and 8 bases stayed unmatched. The CDR3 DNA is TGTGCCAGCAGCCTCCCGGGGACTAGCGGGATTGAGCAGTTCTTC. Protein sequence: CASSLPGTSGIEQFF.

There are a few counts of this clonotype. The rearrangement uses TRBV5-5 and TRBJ2-1; no clear D gene. The germline CDR1 and CDR2 sequences are SGHKS and YYEKEE (reference sequence). The CDR3 extends over 12 amino acids. Trimming pared 0 bases from V and 7 bases from J, leaving 5 bases between. The CDR3 here is CASSLVFNEQFF. The CDR3 DNA is TGTGCCAGCAGCTTGGTGTTTAATGAGCAGTTCTTC.

The chain links TRBV27 to TRBJ2-3; no reliable D call. Trimming took off 8 bases at V and 0 bases at J, with 18 bases between the two ends. This CDR3 comprises 16 residues. The germline CDR1 and CDR2 sequences are MNHEY and SMNVEV (reference sequence). In DNA form, the CDR3 reads TGTGCCAGCGGCCACCATCGCAGCACTAGCACAGATACGCAGTATTTT. It is translated as CASGHHRSTSTDTQYF.

The gene calls are TRBV6-2 or TRBV6-3 and TRBJ2-7, with D perhaps matching TRBD2 (6 bases). This CDR3 has 16 residues. V lost 8 bases and J lost 0, with 20 bases in between. The germline V gene encodes CDR1 MNHEY and CDR2 SVGEGT. DNA for the CDR3: TGTGCCAGCTTATTACCCCGGGACTCAAGCTCCTACGAGCAGTACTTC. It specifies CASLLPRDSSSYEQYF.

This clonotype was recorded at least ten times. The V and J genes are TRBV7-2 and TRBJ1-5; unclear D gene. In germline, CDR1 is SGHTA, CDR2 FQGNSA. Trimming took off 1 base at V and 0 bases at J, with 7 bases between the two ends. The CDR3 consists of 15 residues. The CDR3 DNA follows: TGTGCCAGCAGCTTAGTGGGGAATAGCAATCAGCCCCAGCATTTT. Translating gives CASSLVGNSNQPQHF.

This clonotype has at least ten counts. This chain links TRBV28 with TRBJ2-7, with 9 positions matching TRBD2. The CDR3 contains 16 residues. Germline CDR1 and CDR2: MDHEN and SYDVKM. J gave up 1 base and V 4 bases, and 8 bases lay outside the gene matches. CDR3 bases: TGTGCCAGCAGTTCGCCACCGACTAGCGGTTCCTACGAGCAGTACTTC. Translating it yields CASSSPPTSGSYEQYF.

This clonotype was counted only a few times. The J gene is TRBJ1-3, the V gene TRBV4-3, with D uncertain. V was cut by 0 bases and J by 0 bases, with 6 bases left in between. The CDR3 has 15 amino acids. Germline values: CDR1 LGHNA, CDR2 YSLEER. CDR3 residues: CASSQDNLSGNTIYF. DNA for the CDR3: TGCGCCAGCAGCCAAGATAATCTCTCTGGAAACACCATATATTTT.

The chain joins TRBV7-2 to TRBJ2-3; D remains unclear. In germline, CDR1 is SGHTA, CDR2 FQGNSA. This CDR3 has 16 residues. V dropped 1 base and J dropped 2 bases, with 13 bases sitting between them. CDR3 nucleotides: TGTGCCAGCAGCTTAGGAAGACCACCTCCCACAGATACGCAGTATTTT. Residues: CASSLGRPPPTDTQYF. Together with reference TRBV7-2 and TRBJ2-3, the CDR3 gives the full variable domain: GAGVSQSPSNKVTEKGKDVELRCDPISGHTALYWYRQSLGQGLEFLIYFQGNSAPDKSGLPSDRFSAERTGGSVSTLTIQRTQQEDSAVYLCASSLGRPPPTDTQYFGPGTRLTVL.

The chain links TRBV4-1 to TRBJ1-1; 9 bases line up with TRBD1. The CDR3 is made up of 13 amino acids. Losses at the gene ends were 6 bases for V and 7 bases for J; bases not matched to a gene: 6. Germline-derived CDR1 and CDR2 are MGHRA and YSYEKL. This CDR3 is CASRLRTGVEAFF. In DNA form, the CDR3 reads TGCGCCAGCAGACTCCGGACAGGGGTTGAAGCTTTCTTT.

This clonotype was detected a few times. The genes are TRBV19 and TRBJ1-4; 7 bases line up with TRBD1. This CDR3 contains 14 residues. J gave up 7 bases and V 3 bases, and 5 bases lay outside the gene matches. Germline loops: CDR1 LNHDA, CDR2 SQIVND (reference sequence). CDR3 sequence (DNA): TGTGCCAGTAGTATTCGCGGGACAGCTGAAAAACTGTTTTTT. This translates into CASSIRGTAEKLFF.

CDR3 protein: CAGRGSGTEAFF. Written as DNA, the CDR3 is TGTGCCGGCAGGGGTAGCGGCACTGAAGCTTTCTTT. The rearrangement uses TRBV10-3 and TRBJ1-1; TRBD1 is a possible D gene (6 bases). The CDR3 length is 12 residues. V lost 11 bases and J lost 4, with 14 bases in between. Germline V gene lookup returns CDR1 ENHRY and CDR2 SYGVKD.

This clonotype was seen at least ten times. The chain is built from TRBV27 and TRBJ2-7, with 10 bases matching TRBD2. V was clipped by 5 bases and J by 2 bases; unmatched bases: 6. The germline CDR1 and CDR2 sequences are MNHEY and SMNVEV (reference sequence). The CDR3 covers 15 residues. CDR3 bases: TGTGCCAGCAGTCCATTCAGCGGGAGGGCCTACGAGCAGTACTTC. It yields the protein CASSPFSGRAYEQYF.

With regard to this clonotype: A read error may explain this, as a much larger clone is one base away. CDR3 bases: TGTGCCACCGGAGAGTTTGCTGGGAGCCGCAATGAGCGGTTCTTC. Its protein product is CATGEFAGSRNERFF. The chain couples TRBV15 to TRBJ2-1; a possible D gene is TRBD2 (5 bases). The germline CDR1 and CDR2 sequences are LNHNV and YYDKDF (reference sequence). The CDR3 has 15 amino acids.

As for this clonotype: Being one base from a much bigger clone, this may be a read error. The gene calls are TRBV6-2 or TRBV6-3 and TRBJ2-2; no definite D call. The CDR3 spans 13 residues. Trimming removed 4 bases from V and 7 bases from J, with 10 bases in between. CDR1 is MNHEY and CDR2 is SVGEGT in the germline V gene. The CDR3 reads CASSCDGVGELFF. Written as DNA, the CDR3 is TGTGCCAGCAGTTGCGACGGAGTCGGGGAGCTGTTTTTT.

J is TRBJ1-1 and V is TRBV5-4, with D maybe TRBD1 (6 bases). Trimming took off 0 bases at V and 8 bases at J, with 11 bases between the two ends. The CDR3 spans 13 residues. The germline CDR1 and CDR2 sequences are SGHNT and YYREEE (reference sequence). DNA of the CDR3: TGTGCCAGCAGCTTGGTTCAGGGGAACGAAGCTTTCTTT. Its translation: CASSLVQGNEAFF.

In its sample, this clonotype was seen many times. The rearrangement joins TRBV20-1 to TRBJ1-5; 11 bases map to TRBD1. Trimming took 6 bases from V and 7 from J; bases not matched to a gene: 5. Germline V lookup: CDR1 DFQATT, CDR2 SNEGSKA (reference sequence). This CDR3 is 13 amino acids long. Here the CDR3 DNA reads TGCAGTGCAATAGGACAGGGGGCCCAGCCCCAGCATTTT. Translation: CSAIGQGAQPQHF.

This clonotype was counted between two and nine times. The J gene is TRBJ2-3, the V gene TRBV20-1; possibly TRBD1 for D (5 bases). The V end lost 5 bases, the J end lost 0 bases, and 18 bases lay between the germline ends. The CDR3 loop spans 16 amino acids. Germline V lookup: CDR1 DFQATT, CDR2 SNEGSKA (reference sequence). CDR3: CSASLPDRASTDTQYF. As DNA, the CDR3 is TGCAGTGCTTCTCTACCTGACAGAGCCAGCACAGATACGCAGTATTTT.

The chain is built from TRBV29-1 and TRBJ1-6; TRBD1 matches at 8 bases. The germline V gene encodes CDR1 SQVTM and CDR2 ANQGSEA. Losses at the gene ends were 6 bases for V and 7 bases for J; bases not matched to a gene: 8. CDR3 length equals 14 residues. The CDR3 DNA is TGCAGCGTCCGACAGGGGATTGAAAATTCACCCCTCCACTTT. Its protein is CSVRQGIENSPLHF.

V gene TRBV20-1 combines with J gene TRBJ1-5; D call uncertain. The CDR3 totals 17 residues. V lost 3 bases and J 4 bases, leaving 22 bases between the germline ends. Germline loops: CDR1 DFQATT, CDR2 SNEGSKA (reference sequence). The CDR3 nucleotides are TGCAGTGCTAGTGCTTGGCCCGCCCCCCTCTCGAATCAGCCCCAGCATTTT. Protein: CSASAWPAPLSNQPQHF.

A word on this clonotype: At one boundary the junction diverges from the germline segment, which might be a read error. The chain employs TRBV12-3 or TRBV12-4 and TRBJ2-3; TRBD1 matches at 10 bases. The CDR3 runs 17 residues. Here the CDR3 reads CASSRLGGTGVPDTQYF. CDR3 nucleotides: TGTGCCAGCAGCCGTCTTGGGGGGACAGGGGTCCCAGATACTCAGTATTTT.

The sample holds many counts of this clonotype. The rearrangement uses TRBV27 and TRBJ1-1; 7 bases agree with TRBD1. The CDR3 is 17 amino acids. The junction had 13 bases not matched to a gene; V was cut back by 1 base and J by 5 bases. From germline, CDR1 is MNHEY and CDR2 SMNVEV (reference sequence). The DNA of the CDR3 is TGTGCCAGCAGTTTATACCCAACGAACAGGGGAGGAACTGAAGCTTTCTTT. Translation: CASSLYPTNRGGTEAFF.

This clonotype was seen a handful of times. The genes are TRBV4-2 and TRBJ1-4; weak D call: TRBD1 (6 bases). The ends were cut back, 3 bases at V and 2 bases at J, with 16 bases in the middle. In germline, CDR1 is LGHNA, CDR2 YNFKEQ. This CDR3 contains 17 residues. The CDR3 coding sequence is TGTGCCAGCAGCCATACGGAAGGGGGTGTGACTAATGAAAAACTGTTTTTT. As protein: CASSHTEGGVTNEKLFF.

The CDR3 here is CASSQDYGPPEQYF. CDR3 DNA sequence: TGCGCCAGCAGCCAAGATTACGGACCCCCCGAGCAGTACTTC. V and J are TRBV4-3 and TRBJ2-7; unclear D gene. The CDR3 spans 14 residues. CDR1 and CDR2 (germline): LGHNA, YSLEER. V shed 0 bases and J shed 6 bases, with 12 bases lying between them.

A few counts support this clonotype. This rearrangement joins TRBV20-1 to TRBJ1-5, with TRBD1 identical over 7 bases. From germline, CDR1 is DFQATT and CDR2 SNEGSKA (reference sequence). The CDR3 is 17 amino acids. After removal of 6 bases from V and 3 bases from J, the junction contained 17 bases not matched to a gene. CDR3 amino acids: CSAMESRGKRANQPQHF. The CDR3 DNA follows: TGCAGTGCCATGGAAAGCAGGGGGAAAAGGGCCAATCAGCCCCAGCATTTT.

The chain combines TRBV28 with TRBJ2-7; 7 bases line up with TRBD2. Germline V gene sequence: CDR1 MDHEN, CDR2 SYDVKM. The CDR3 has 15 residues. V lost 5 bases to trimming and J lost 2 bases; unmatched junction nucleotides: 9. The CDR3 sequence is CASSADGRPAYEQYF. The CDR3 region has the DNA TGTGCCAGCAGTGCCGACGGGAGGCCTGCCTACGAGCAGTACTTC.